What follows describes a single T cell receptor beta chain. These data come from a study of immune characterization of retroperitoneal liposarcoma. TCRdb processed the PCR reads anew with MiXCR; each CDR3 protein has one entry. The sample consists of fewer than 2,500 distinct CDR3 sequences, roughly 49% of them appearing once. Germline CDR1 MNHNS, CDR2 SASEGT. This CDR3 contains 17 residues. This sequence was found in a female donor with retroperitoneal liposarcoma. Sequenced sample: tumor tissue. The chain carries TRBV6-1 and TRBJ2-1, with 16 positions matching TRBD2. With the DNA end fitting TRBJ2-7 better, the J assignment may be wrong. CDR3 protein: CASSEVGTSGRDGEQYF. In DNA, the CDR3 is TGTGCCAGCAGTGAAGTGGGGACTAGCGGGAGGGACGGCGAGCAGTACTTC.